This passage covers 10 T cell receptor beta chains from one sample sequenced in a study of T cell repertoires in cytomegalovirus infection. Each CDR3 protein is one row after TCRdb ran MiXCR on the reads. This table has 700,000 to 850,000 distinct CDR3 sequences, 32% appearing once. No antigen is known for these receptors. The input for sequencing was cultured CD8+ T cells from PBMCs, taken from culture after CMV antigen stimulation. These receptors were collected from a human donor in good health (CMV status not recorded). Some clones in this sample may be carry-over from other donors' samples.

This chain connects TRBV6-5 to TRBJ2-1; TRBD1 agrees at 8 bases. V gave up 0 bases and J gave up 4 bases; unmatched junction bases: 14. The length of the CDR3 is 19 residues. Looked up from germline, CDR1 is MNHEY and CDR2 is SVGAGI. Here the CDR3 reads CASSYSLGQEAPRYNEQFF. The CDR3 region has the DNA TGTGCCAGCAGTTACTCACTGGGACAGGAAGCTCCCCGATACAATGAGCAGTTCTTC.

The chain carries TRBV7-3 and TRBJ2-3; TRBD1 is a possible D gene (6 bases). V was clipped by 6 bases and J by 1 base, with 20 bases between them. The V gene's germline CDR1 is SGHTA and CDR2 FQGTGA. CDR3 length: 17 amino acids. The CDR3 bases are TGTGCCAGCAGTCACATTAAACAGGGTGGGGGCACAGATACGCAGTATTTT. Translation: CASSHIKQGGGTDTQYF.

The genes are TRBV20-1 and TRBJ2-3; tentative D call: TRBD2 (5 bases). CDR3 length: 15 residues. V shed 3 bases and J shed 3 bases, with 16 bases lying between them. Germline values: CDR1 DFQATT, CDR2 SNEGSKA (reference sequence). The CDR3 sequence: CSARRQDLTTDTQYF. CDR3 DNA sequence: TGCAGTGCTAGGAGGCAGGACTTAACAACAGATACGCAGTATTTT.

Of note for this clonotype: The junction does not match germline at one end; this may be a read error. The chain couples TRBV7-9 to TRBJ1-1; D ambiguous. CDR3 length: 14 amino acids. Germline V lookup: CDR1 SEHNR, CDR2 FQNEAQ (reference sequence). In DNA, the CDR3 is TGTACCAGCTTTGAACACACCGGAGGGACTGAAGCTTTCTTT. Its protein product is CTSFEHTGGTEAFF.

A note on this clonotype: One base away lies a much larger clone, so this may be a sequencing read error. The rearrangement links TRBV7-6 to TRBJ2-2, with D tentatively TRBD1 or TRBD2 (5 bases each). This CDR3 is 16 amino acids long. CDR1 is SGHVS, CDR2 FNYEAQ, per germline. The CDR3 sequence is CVSSLWGSIGTGELFF. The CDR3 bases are TGTGTCAGCAGCTTGTGGGGGTCGATAGGCACCGGGGAGCTGTTTTTT.

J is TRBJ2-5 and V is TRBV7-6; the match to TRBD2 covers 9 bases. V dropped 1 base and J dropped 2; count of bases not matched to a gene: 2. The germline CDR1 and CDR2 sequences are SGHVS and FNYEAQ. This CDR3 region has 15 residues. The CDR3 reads CASSLELAGQETQYF. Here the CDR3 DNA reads TGTGCCAGCAGCTTAGAGCTAGCGGGGCAAGAGACCCAGTACTTC.

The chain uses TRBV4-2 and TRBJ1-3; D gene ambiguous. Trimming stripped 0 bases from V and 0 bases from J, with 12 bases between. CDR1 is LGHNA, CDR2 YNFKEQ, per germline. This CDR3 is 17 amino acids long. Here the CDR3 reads CASSQDLVRVSGNTIYF. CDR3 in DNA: TGTGCCAGCAGCCAAGATCTTGTTCGTGTCTCTGGAAACACCATATATTTT.

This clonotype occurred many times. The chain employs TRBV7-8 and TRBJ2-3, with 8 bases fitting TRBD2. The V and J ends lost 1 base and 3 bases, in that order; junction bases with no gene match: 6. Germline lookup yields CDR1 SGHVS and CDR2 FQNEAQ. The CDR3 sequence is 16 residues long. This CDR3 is CASSLVGTRGTDTQYF. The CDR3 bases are TGTGCCAGCAGCTTAGTAGGGACTAGGGGGACAGATACGCAGTATTTT.

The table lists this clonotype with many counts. CDR3: CASSLGLPGELFF. The CDR3 region has the DNA TGTGCCAGCAGCTTAGGCTTACCCGGGGAGCTGTTTTTT. The J gene is TRBJ2-2, the V gene TRBV7-2; D is uncertain. The germline CDR1 and CDR2 sequences are SGHTA and FQGNSA. Trimming took 1 base from V and 6 from J, leaving 6 bases between them. This CDR3 comprises 13 residues.

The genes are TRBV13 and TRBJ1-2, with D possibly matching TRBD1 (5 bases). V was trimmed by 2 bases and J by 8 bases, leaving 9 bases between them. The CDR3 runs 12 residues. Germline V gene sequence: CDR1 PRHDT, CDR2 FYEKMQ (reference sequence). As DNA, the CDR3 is TGTGCCAGCAGCTTAAGACAGAGGGGCTACACCTTC. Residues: CASSLRQRGYTF.